The rows below give T cell receptor beta chains drawn from one sample of a study of early T cells in non-severe SARS-CoV-2 infection. TCRdb reanalysed the 5' RACE reads using MiXCR and keeps one entry per CDR3 protein. The data contain around 80,000 distinct CDR3 sequences, less than 15% of them singletons. The sample taken for sequencing was whole blood. All receptors come from an adult who was a healthcare worker with PCR-confirmed SARS-CoV-2 infection or an uninfected control (not recorded which). The CDR3 runs from the conserved cysteine through the conserved F or W. A D gene is named only where the DNA matches it firmly. The size of a clone is reported for some rows only, either as once, few or many, or as a class for expanded clones.

V gene	J gene	D gene	clone size	CDR3 protein	CDR3 DNA
TRBV11-2	TRBJ1-1	NA	many	CASSLVRGPNTEAFF	TGTGCCAGCAGCTTAGTAAGGGGACCGAACACTGAAGCTTTCTTT
TRBV28	TRBJ1-2	NA	NA	CASSRGLSTSRNYGYTF	TGTGCCAGCAGTCGTGGACTTTCCACCTCCCGTAACTATGGCTACACCTTC
TRBV28	TRBJ2-1	TRBD1	few	CASSGRTGVVSYNEQFF	TGTGCCAGCAGCGGGCGGACAGGTGTCGTCTCCTACAATGAGCAGTTCTTC
TRBV29-1	TRBJ2-3	NA	NA	CSVTGTATDTQYF	TGCAGCGTTACCGGGACGGCCACAGATACGCAGTATTTT
TRBV7-3	TRBJ2-2	NA	few	CATALVRTGELFF	TGTGCCACCGCTCTTGTCCGCACCGGGGAGCTGTTTTTT
TRBV18	TRBJ2-7	TRBD1	NA	CASSPPDRVYEQYF	TGTGCCAGCTCACCCCCGGACAGGGTCTACGAGCAGTACTTC
TRBV6-6	TRBJ2-7	NA	NA	CASRDRTASYEQYF	TGTGCCAGCAGGGATAGGACAGCGTCCTACGAGCAGTACTTC
TRBV29-1	TRBJ2-2	NA	NA	CSALGVWGGELFF	TGCAGCGCCTTAGGGGTCTGGGGCGGGGAGCTGTTTTTT
TRBV10-3	TRBJ2-3	TRBD2	NA	CAISGLAGNTDTQYF	TGTGCCATCAGCGGACTAGCGGGGAACACAGATACGCAGTATTTT
TRBV20-1	TRBJ1-5	NA	NA	CSAQDRLDQPQHF	TGCAGTGCTCAGGACCGGCTCGATCAGCCCCAGCATTTT
TRBV6-1	TRBJ1-5	NA	few	CASSEPILGHNQPQHF	TGTGCCAGCAGTGAACCCATCCTAGGGCACAATCAGCCCCAGCATTTT
TRBV12-3/TRBV12-4	TRBJ2-3	TRBD1	few	CAIFDRGRTDTQYF	TGTGCCATCTTTGACAGGGGGCGCACAGATACGCAGTATTTT
TRBV15	TRBJ2-3	NA	few	CATSSPLRAGGTDTQYF	TGTGCCACCAGCAGTCCTCTGAGGGCTGGGGGGACAGATACGCAGTATTTT